This TCR beta chain was profiled in a study of beta chain features in type 1 diabetes. The study's findings and limits: The study found moderately but significantly shorter TCRB CDR3s in all four CD4+ subsets of Type 1 diabetes patients.

This clone has only a few counts. As yet, its antigen is unknown. CD45RO/CCR7/CD25/CD127/CD95/CD27 separated CD4+ naive, central memory, regulatory and stem cell-like memory cells by sorting. Reverse transcription of all isolated RNA meant that expressed TCRB transcripts were sequenced. Here immunoSEQ multiplex PCR was the method, and the copy in TCRdb shows in-frame clones only, minus some. The sample contains roughly 140,000 clones, about a tenth of which appear only once. CDR1 and CDR2 from the germline V gene are SGHAT and FQNNGV. This CDR3 comprises 15 residues. The trim removed 5 bases at V and 0 bases at J, leaving 6 bases unmatched.

The TCR was taken from a man under 40 with type 1 diabetes. V is TRBV11-2 and J is TRBJ2-7; 8 positions agree with TRBD2. The sample taken for sequencing was central memory CD4+ T cells from blood. The CDR3 coding sequence is TGTGCCAGCAGCACCGCGGGGACTAGCTCCTACGAGCAGTACTTC. It yields the protein CASSTAGTSSYEQYF.